Reported below is one T cell receptor (beta chain). The target antigen is unknown. In the original analysis: A papillary thyroid cancer distant-metastasis classifier was built from CDR3 differences across clinicopathological groups. TCRdb re-clonotyped the PCR reads via MiXCR. None of the V and J calls come from the authors' own analysis; TCRdb made them. There are around 5,400 clones in the sample; approximately 30% occur only once, and 20% to 30% lies in the top ten. No patient received treatment before thyroid surgery. This sample is part of a study of metastatic and nonmetastatic thyroid tumors. Study in general: Across blood and tumor or nodule tissue, repertoires from malignant and benign thyroid patients were compared with one another. The study, taken as a whole, reports: According to reports, the diversity of TCR beta was significantly higher in malignant thyroid tumors than in benign nodules, and this held in both blood and tumor samples.

The CDR3 runs 15 residues. Germline values: CDR1 LNHDA, CDR2 SQIVND (reference sequence). V lost 3 bases, J lost 0 bases, and 9 bases lay in between. The V gene is TRBV19, the J gene TRBJ1-5; the D gene is possibly TRBD1 (6 bases). The receptor's source is a female donor with papillary thyroid cancer or a benign thyroid nodule (not recorded which). Some clones in this sample may be carry-over from other donors' samples. Source material: adjacent normal tissue. The CDR3, as DNA: TGTGCCAGTAGTATGGGACAATATAGCAATCAGCCCCAGCATTTT. Its protein product is CASSMGQYSNQPQHF. Full variable domain (rest looked up from reference TRBV19 and TRBJ1-5): DGGITQSPKYLFRKEGQNVTLSCEQNLNHDAMYWYRQDPGQGLRLIYYSQIVNDFQKGDIAEGYSVSREKKESFPLTVTSAQKNPTAFYLCASSMGQYSNQPQHFGDGTRLSIL.